Sequencing of this T cell receptor (beta chain) was carried out in a study of blood T cell repertoires in COVID-19. CDR3 length: 16 amino acids. Germline lookup yields CDR1 MDHEN and CDR2 SYDVKM. V dropped 2 bases and J dropped 4 bases, with 17 bases sitting between them. Repertoires were generated with immunoSEQ multiplex PCR, while TCRdb's copy carries only in-frame clones and drops some. The sample lists approximately 300,000 clones; around 84% were seen once. This clonotype originated in a woman aged 25 to 39 who had been exposed to COVID-19. The V gene is TRBV28, the J gene TRBJ1-1; D uncertain. Input material: PBMCs or T cells enriched from blood (not recorded which). This CDR3 reads CASSLGSSLRSTEAFF. CDR3 in DNA: TGTGCCAGCAGTTTAGGTAGCAGCCTGAGGAGCACTGAAGCTTTCTTT.